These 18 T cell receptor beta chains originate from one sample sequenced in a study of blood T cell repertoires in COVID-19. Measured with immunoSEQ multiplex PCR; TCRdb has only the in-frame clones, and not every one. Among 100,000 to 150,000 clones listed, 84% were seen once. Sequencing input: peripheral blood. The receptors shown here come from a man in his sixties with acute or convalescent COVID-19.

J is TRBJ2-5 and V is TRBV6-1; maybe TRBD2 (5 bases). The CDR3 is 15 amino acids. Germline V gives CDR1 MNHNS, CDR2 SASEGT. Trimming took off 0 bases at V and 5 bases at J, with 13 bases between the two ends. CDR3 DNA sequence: TGTGCCAGCAGTGAAGCTCAGTCGTCGGGGGAGACCCAGTACTTC. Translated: CASSEAQSSGETQYF.

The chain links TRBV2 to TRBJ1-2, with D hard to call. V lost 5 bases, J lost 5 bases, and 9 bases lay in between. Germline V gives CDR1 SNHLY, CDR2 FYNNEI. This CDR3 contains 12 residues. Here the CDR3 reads CASSSQDYGYTF. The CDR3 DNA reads TGTGCCAGCAGTTCCCAGGATTATGGCTACACCTTC.

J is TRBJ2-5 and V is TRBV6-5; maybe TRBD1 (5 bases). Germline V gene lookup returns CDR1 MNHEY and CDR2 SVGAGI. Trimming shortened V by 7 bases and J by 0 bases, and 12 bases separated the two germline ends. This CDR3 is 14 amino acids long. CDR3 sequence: CASKLQVHQETQYF. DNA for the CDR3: TGTGCCAGCAAACTACAGGTTCACCAAGAGACCCAGTACTTC.

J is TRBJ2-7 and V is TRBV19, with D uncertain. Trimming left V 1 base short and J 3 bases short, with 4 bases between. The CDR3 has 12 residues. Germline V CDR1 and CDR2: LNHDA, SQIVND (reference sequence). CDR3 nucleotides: TGTGCCAGTAGTATAGGAGGCTACGAGCAGTACTTC. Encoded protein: CASSIGGYEQYF. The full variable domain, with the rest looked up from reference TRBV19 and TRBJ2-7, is DGGITQSPKYLFRKEGQNVTLSCEQNLNHDAMYWYRQDPGQGLRLIYYSQIVNDFQKGDIAEGYSVSREKKESFPLTVTSAQKNPTAFYLCASSIGGYEQYFGPGTRLTVT.

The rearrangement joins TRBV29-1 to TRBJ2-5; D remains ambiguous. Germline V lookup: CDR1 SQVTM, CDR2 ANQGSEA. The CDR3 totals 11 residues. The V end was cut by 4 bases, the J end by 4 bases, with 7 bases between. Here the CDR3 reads CSVGARETQYF. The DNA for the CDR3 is TGCAGCGTTGGTGCGAGAGAGACCCAGTACTTC.

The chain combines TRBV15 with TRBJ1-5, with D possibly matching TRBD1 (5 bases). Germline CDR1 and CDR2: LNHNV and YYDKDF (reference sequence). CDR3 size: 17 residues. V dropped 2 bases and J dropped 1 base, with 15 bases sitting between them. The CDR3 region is CATSRPGSRGSNQPQHF. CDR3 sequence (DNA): TGTGCCACCAGCAGACCCGGGAGCCGGGGGAGCAATCAGCCCCAGCATTTT.

DNA of the CDR3: TGTGCCATCAGTGAGTCGATGGCTAGCGGGGACCACAATGAGCAGTTCTTC. Amino acid sequence: CAISESMASGDHNEQFF. The J gene is TRBJ2-1, the V gene TRBV10-3, with 9 positions matching TRBD2. Germline V gives CDR1 ENHRY, CDR2 SYGVKD. This CDR3 is built from 17 residues. V was pared by 0 bases and J by 5 bases, with 8 bases of the junction left unmatched.

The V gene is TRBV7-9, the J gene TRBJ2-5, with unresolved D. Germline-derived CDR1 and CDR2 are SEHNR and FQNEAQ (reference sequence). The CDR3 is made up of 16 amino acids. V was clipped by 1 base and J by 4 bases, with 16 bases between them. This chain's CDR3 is CASSLGPLSRPETQYF. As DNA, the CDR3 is TGTGCCAGCAGCTTAGGCCCTCTAAGTCGTCCAGAGACCCAGTACTTC.

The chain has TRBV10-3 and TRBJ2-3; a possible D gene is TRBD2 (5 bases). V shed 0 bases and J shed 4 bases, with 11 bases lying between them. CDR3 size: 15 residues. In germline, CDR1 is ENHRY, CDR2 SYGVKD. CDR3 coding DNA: TGTGCCATCAGTGAGTCGAGGGAGAGAGCAGATACGCAGTATTTT. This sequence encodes CAISESRERADTQYF.

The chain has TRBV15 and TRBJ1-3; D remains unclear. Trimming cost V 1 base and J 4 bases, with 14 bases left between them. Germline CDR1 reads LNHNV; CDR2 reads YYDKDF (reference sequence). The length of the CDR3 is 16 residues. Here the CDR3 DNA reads TGTGCCACCAGCAGAGGCGCGGGGAATTGGGGAAACACCATATATTTT. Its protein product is CATSRGAGNWGNTIYF. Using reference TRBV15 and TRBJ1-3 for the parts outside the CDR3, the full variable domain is DAMVIQNPRYQVTQFGKPVTLSCSQTLNHNVMYWYQQKSSQAPKLLFHYYDKDFNNEADTPDNFQSRRPNTSFCFLDIRSPGLGDTAMYLCATSRGAGNWGNTIYFGEGSWLTVV.

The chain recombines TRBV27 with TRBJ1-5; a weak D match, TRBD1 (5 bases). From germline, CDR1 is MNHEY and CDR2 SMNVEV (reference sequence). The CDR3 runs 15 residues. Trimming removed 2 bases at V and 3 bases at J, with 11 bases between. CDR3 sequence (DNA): TGTGCCAGCAGTTTAAATCGGGGGGACAATCAGCCCCAGCATTTT. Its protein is CASSLNRGDNQPQHF.

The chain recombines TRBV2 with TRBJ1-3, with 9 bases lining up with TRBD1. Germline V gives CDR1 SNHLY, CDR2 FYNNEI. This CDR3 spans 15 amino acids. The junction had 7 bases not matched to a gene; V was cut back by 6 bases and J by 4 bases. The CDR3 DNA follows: TGTGCCAGCAGCCGACAGGGGGGGTCGGGAAACACCATATATTTT. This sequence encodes CASSRQGGSGNTIYF.

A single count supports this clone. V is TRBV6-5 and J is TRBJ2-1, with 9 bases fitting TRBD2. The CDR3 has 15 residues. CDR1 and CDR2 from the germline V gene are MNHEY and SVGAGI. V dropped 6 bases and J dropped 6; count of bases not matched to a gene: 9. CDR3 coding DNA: TGTGCCAGCAGGACCGGGACTAGCCTTTTCAATGAGCAGTTCTTC. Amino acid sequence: CASRTGTSLFNEQFF.

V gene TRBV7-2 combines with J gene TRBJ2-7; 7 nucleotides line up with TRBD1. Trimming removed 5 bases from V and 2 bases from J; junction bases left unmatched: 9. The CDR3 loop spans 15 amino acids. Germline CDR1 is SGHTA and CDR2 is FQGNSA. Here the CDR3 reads CASSPPGRGTYEQYF. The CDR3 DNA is TGTGCCAGCAGCCCCCCCGGCAGGGGGACCTACGAGCAGTACTTC. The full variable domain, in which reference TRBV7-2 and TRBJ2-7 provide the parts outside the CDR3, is GAGVSQSPSNKVTEKGKDVELRCDPISGHTALYWYRQSLGQGLEFLIYFQGNSAPDKSGLPSDRFSAERTGGSVSTLTIQRTQQEDSAVYLCASSPPGRGTYEQYFGPGTRLTVT.

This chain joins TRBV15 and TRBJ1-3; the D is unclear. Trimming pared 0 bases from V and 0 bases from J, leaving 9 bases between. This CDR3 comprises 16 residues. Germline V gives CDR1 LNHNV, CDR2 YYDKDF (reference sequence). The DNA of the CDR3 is TGTGCCACCAGCAGAGATCCAGTGAACTCTGGAAACACCATATATTTT. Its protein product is CATSRDPVNSGNTIYF.

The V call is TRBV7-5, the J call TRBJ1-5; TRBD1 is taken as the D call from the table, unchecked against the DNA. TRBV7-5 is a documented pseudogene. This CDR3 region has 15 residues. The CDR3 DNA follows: TGTGTCAGAAGCCGCCGGGACAGGGGGCATCAGCCCCAGCATTTT. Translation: CVRSRRDRGHQPQHF.

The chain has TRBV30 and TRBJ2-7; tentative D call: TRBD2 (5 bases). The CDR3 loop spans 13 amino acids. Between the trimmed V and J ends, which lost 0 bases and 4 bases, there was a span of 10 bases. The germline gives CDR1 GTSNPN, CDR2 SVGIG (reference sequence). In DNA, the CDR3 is TGTGCCTGGAGTGTACGGGGTCCGTACGAGCAGTACTTC. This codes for CAWSVRGPYEQYF.

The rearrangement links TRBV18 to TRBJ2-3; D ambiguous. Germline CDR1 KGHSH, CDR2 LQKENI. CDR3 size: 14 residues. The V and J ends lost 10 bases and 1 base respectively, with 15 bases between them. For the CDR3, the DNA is TGTGCCACCGCGATTAATGGAGGCACAGATACGCAGTATTTT. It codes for CATAINGGTDTQYF.